The entry below describes one TCR beta chain. Its specificity is not known. This specimen belongs to a study of cytomegalovirus exposure and HLA in healthy donors. V lost 7 bases to trimming and J lost 6 bases; unmatched junction nucleotides: 7. The CDR3 covers 13 residues. The germline CDR1 and CDR2 sequences are SQVTM and ANQGSEA. The PCR ran on 60 Vbeta and 13 Jbeta primers. Generated by immunoSEQ multiplex PCR, the TCRdb table keeps only in-frame clones and is missing some. Of over 100,000 clones listed, roughly 71% are singletons. Study results and caveats: CMV serostatus was the only recorded immune exposure for donors. Presence/absence analyses supposed approximately even sequencing depth among donors. Most of the CMV-associated TCR beta chains (in a later analysis) appeared to be HLA-restricted. Despite most TCR sequences being rare, some public TCRs occurred in many donors.

J is TRBJ2-3 and V is TRBV29-1; TRBD2 aligns across 10 bases. The receptor was isolated from a woman aged 70-85 years in good health and CMV-seropositive. Specimen: PBMCs. This chain's CDR3 is CSGLPSGGDTQYF. In DNA, the CDR3 is TGCAGCGGGCTTCCTAGCGGGGGTGATACGCAGTATTTT.